This T cell receptor beta chain came from a study of breast tumors, draining lymph nodes, adjacent tissues. Germline values: CDR1 SGHRS, CDR2 YFSETQ. V was trimmed by 1 base and J by 8 bases, leaving 12 bases between them. The CDR3 loop spans 14 amino acids. TCRdb re-called the multiplex PCR reads with MiXCR, one entry per CDR3 protein. The repertoire includes some 16,000 distinct CDR3 sequences, approximately 51% of them detected once, and over 15% sits in the top ten. The sequence was collected from a female donor with breast cancer. Some clones in this sample may be carry-over from other donors' samples. The sample was tumor-adjacent breast tissue. The chain links TRBV5-1 to TRBJ1-4, with a possible D match to TRBD1 (6 bases). The CDR3, as DNA: TGCGCCAGCAGCTTGAGCAGGGGAGGCGAAAAACTGTTTTTT. It is translated as CASSLSRGGEKLFF.